Sequencing of this T cell receptor beta chain was carried out in a study of blood T cell repertoires in COVID-19 (TCRdb year 2020). About the full investigation: The collaborator samples originated in the United States, Italy and Spain and spanned the acute and convalescent phases of COVID-19. The material from the prospective study consisted of cDNA or gDNA derived from T cells, B-cell-depleted T cells, or PBMCs. Subjects who had been exposed to COVID-19, were actively infected with it, or had recovered from it provided the deeply sampled blood TCRbeta repertoires that made up the dataset. A freely available public database, intended as a resource for researchers studying the immune response to SARS-CoV-2, is where the repertoires were released. Samples were obtained from the ongoing ImmuneRACE study (first 160 participants) and from approximately 1,200 subjects provided by 6 global collaborators. Nearly every sample came with metadata listing a de-identified subject ID, COVID-19 status, age in years and sex. Where HLA class I and class II types were available, the types were taken from metadata supplied by the sample provider, not from assay-based typing.

Concerning this clone itself: Its antigen is unknown. Within one base of it there is no much larger clone, and no base qualities were kept.

TCRbeta CDR3 regions were amplified from genomic DNA by means of the immunoSEQ Assay, a bias-controlled multiplex PCR. The study's processing was this. The number of nucleated cells in each sample was estimated from the amplification of reference gene primers within the assay. To quantify the absolute abundance of each unique TCRbeta CDR3 rearrangement, sequence reads were collapsed and filtered. For each sample, productive Simpson clonality was calculated as the square root of Simpson's diversity index over productive rearrangements. TCRdb carries this immuneACCESS record with in-frame sequences only. Its versions omit some clonotypes, under half of them owing to an unresolved V gene in the studies checked, with the rest unexplained. That table furnishes V, J and clone size, whereas the DNA furnished D and trimming. The sample table lists approximately 82,000 clones, approximately 82% of them with a count of one. 30% to 40% of the sample comes from the top ten.

Whole blood was collected in K2EDTA tubes by collaborating institutions according to the institutions' own protocols. For TCRbeta analysis, collaborators shipped samples as frozen whole blood, isolated PBMCs, or DNA extracted from either of those sample types. Points the paper makes about the study in general: The amount of clinical and demographic metadata varied by source and participant and was provided uncurated.

This clonotype was sampled from a woman aged 70-85 years with acute or convalescent COVID-19. Sequencing used peripheral blood.

The DNA reads TGTGCCAGTAGTGCGGACAGGGGGCCGGTTTTTCCAGATACGCAGTATTTT. Translated, this gives CASSADRGPVFPDTQYF. The rearranged chain carries TRBV19 and TRBJ2-3, and 11 junction bases match TRBD1. Reading the germline V gene (reference sequence) gives CDR1 LNHDA and CDR2 SQIVND. Ends trimmed: V by 5 bases, J by 4 bases; bases unmatched to a gene: 11. The CDR3 sequence holds 17 residues, the cysteine and phenylalanine included. The DNA shown is the 51-base CDR3, in frame from base 1.